The 32 T cell receptor beta chains below were found in one sample sequenced in a study of molecular identifiers for immune sequencing clone quantification. TCRdb reanalysed the PCR reads using MiXCR and keeps one entry per CDR3 protein. The table shows more than 35,000 distinct CDR3 sequences, with 19% occurring only once. The sample taken for sequencing was naive CD8+ T cells from blood, with Jurkat cell RNA spiked in. Subset indicated: FACS-sorted CD8+CD4-CCR7+CD45RA+ naive T cells. The origin of the receptors is a human donor in good health. Some libraries in this study had Jurkat cell RNA spiked in.

Comment on this clonotype: This may come from a read error, since a much larger clone is one base off. The chain is built from TRBV18 and TRBJ2-5; TRBD1 might be the D (6 bases). The germline CDR1 and CDR2 sequences are KGHSH and LQKENI. This CDR3 comprises 14 residues. DNA of the CDR3: TGTGCCAGCTCCCCTGGACAGACTCAAGAGATCCAGTACTTC. Amino acid sequence: CASSPGQTQEIQYF.

As regards this clonotype: A much larger clone is a single base away; this may be a read error. This chain joins TRBV20-1 and TRBJ2-2; no reliable D call. CDR3 length: 13 amino acids. The germline V gene encodes CDR1 DFQATT and CDR2 SNEGSKA (reference sequence). CDR3 protein: CGARDYVAGELFF. The CDR3 region has the DNA TGCGGTGCTAGAGATTACGTGGCCGGGGAGCTGTTTTTT.

At least ten counts were recorded for this clonotype. The chain has TRBV9 and TRBJ2-3; D unresolved. Germline V gives CDR1 SGDLS, CDR2 YYNGEE. Trimming took 4 bases from V and 6 from J, leaving 9 bases between them. The CDR3 contains 12 residues. DNA for the CDR3: TGTGCCAGCAGCCCAAGGTTCGATACGCAGTATTTT. This codes for CASSPRFDTQYF.

This clonotype appeared a few times. A much larger clone lies a single base off, so this may be a read error. The chain links TRBV7-6 to TRBJ2-5; D unresolved. V shed 8 bases and J shed 7 bases, with 8 bases lying between them. Germline CDR1 SGHVS, CDR2 FNYEAQ. This CDR3 comprises 10 residues. The CDR3 sequence is CASSGGTQYF. The CDR3 nucleotides read TGTGCCAGCTCTGGCGGGACCCAGTACTTC.

This clonotype was picked up many times. The chain joins TRBV7-6 to TRBJ1-1; D gene ambiguous. The length of the CDR3 is 15 residues. V was clipped by 3 bases and J by 0 bases, with 11 bases between them. Germline assignment: CDR1 SGHVS and CDR2 FNYEAQ. The CDR3 region is CASSLVRDLNTEAFF. CDR3 nucleotides: TGTGCCAGCAGCTTGGTTAGAGATTTGAACACTGAAGCTTTCTTT. Full variable domain (rest looked up from reference TRBV7-6 and TRBJ1-1): GAGVSQSPRYKVTKRGQDVALRCDPISGHVSLYWYRQALGQGPEFLTYFNYEAQQDKSGLPNDRFSAERPEGSISTLTIQRTEQRDSAMYRCASSLVRDLNTEAFFGQGTRLTVV.

The sample holds many counts of this clonotype. The V call is TRBV4-3, the J call TRBJ2-7, with TRBD2 identical over 8 bases. This CDR3 is 16 amino acids long. Germline trimming cut 4 bases from V and 3 bases from J; bases unmatched to any gene: 11. Germline CDR1 and CDR2: LGHNA and YSLEER. The CDR3 reads CASSLPDPGLVYEQYF. In nucleotides, the CDR3 is TGCGCCAGCAGCCTCCCAGACCCGGGACTAGTCTACGAGCAGTACTTC.

The rearrangement uses TRBV12-3 or TRBV12-4 and TRBJ2-1; 9 bases are shared with TRBD2. The CDR3 consists of 13 residues. With V trimmed by 7 bases and J by 5 bases, 3 bases remained unmatched. This CDR3 reads CASTSGDDNEQFF. Here the CDR3 DNA reads TGTGCCAGCACTAGCGGGGATGACAATGAGCAGTTCTTC.

This clonotype was detected ten times or more. The chain has TRBV5-6 and TRBJ1-1; D call uncertain. There are 11 residues in the CDR3. V was cut by 4 bases and J by 1 base, with 2 bases left in between. Germline lookup yields CDR1 SGHDT and CDR2 YYEEEE. Here the CDR3 DNA reads TGTGCCAGCAGCCAGAACACTGAAGCTTTCTTT. Translating gives CASSQNTEAFF. Full variable domain (rest looked up from reference TRBV5-6 and TRBJ1-1): DAGVTQSPTHLIKTRGQQVTLRCSPKSGHDTVSWYQQALGQGPQFIFQYYEEEERQRGNFPDRFSGHQFPNYSSELNVNALLLGDSALYLCASSQNTEAFFGQGTRLTVV.

This clonotype was observed many times. The V call is TRBV30, the J call TRBJ1-1; perhaps TRBD1 as D (5 bases). There are 13 residues in the CDR3. Germline V gives CDR1 GTSNPN, CDR2 SVGIG (reference sequence). The V end lost 0 bases, the J end lost 5 bases, and 10 bases lay between the germline ends. The CDR3: CAWSVLEGTEAFF. In DNA, the CDR3 is TGTGCCTGGAGTGTATTGGAGGGGACTGAAGCTTTCTTT.

This clonotype was detected only a few times. This rearrangement joins TRBV29-1 to TRBJ2-1; 8 bases are a match to TRBD2. Germline V gene lookup returns CDR1 SQVTM and CDR2 ANQGSEA. V was clipped by 7 bases and J by 3 bases; unmatched bases: 11. The CDR3 totals 15 residues. CDR3 in DNA: TGCAGCGCCCAGGCGGGGGGCGCCTACTACAATGAGCAGTTCTTC. Translation gives CSAQAGGAYYNEQFF.

The genes are TRBV12-3 or TRBV12-4 and TRBJ2-4; no definite D call. CDR3 length equals 14 residues. V was shortened by 6 bases and J by 9 bases, with 18 bases between the two germline ends. DNA for the CDR3: TGTGCCAGCAGCCCTCGTTCGAGCCTGAGCATTCAGTACTTC. Residues: CASSPRSSLSIQYF.

This clonotype appeared a few times. V and J are TRBV6-5 and TRBJ1-4; maybe TRBD1 (5 bases). V lost 6 bases to trimming and J lost 4 bases, with 15 bases between them. From germline, CDR1 is MNHEY and CDR2 SVGAGI. The CDR3 sequence is 15 residues long. CDR3 sequence: CASSPGTAGNEKLFF. CDR3 DNA: TGTGCCAGCAGCCCAGGGACCGCTGGTAATGAAAAACTGTTTTTT.

This clonotype was seen ten or more times. The gene calls are TRBV13 and TRBJ2-3; 16 bases fit TRBD2. The junction had 8 bases not matched to a gene; V was cut back by 4 bases and J by 1 base. Germline lookup yields CDR1 PRHDT and CDR2 FYEKMQ (reference sequence). The CDR3 totals 19 residues. CDR3: CASSSGLAGGGLRTDTQYF. CDR3 DNA: TGTGCCAGCAGCTCGGGACTAGCGGGAGGGGGTTTGCGCACAGATACGCAGTATTTT. The full variable domain, in which reference TRBV13 and TRBJ2-3 provide the parts outside the CDR3, is AAGVIQSPRHLIKEKRETATLKCYPIPRHDTVYWYQQGPGQDPQFLISFYEKMQSDKGSIPDRFSAQQFSDYHSELNMSSLELGDSALYFCASSSGLAGGGLRTDTQYFGPGTRLTVL.

This clonotype was seen at least ten times. The CDR3 here is CASSQGLADTQYF. DNA for the CDR3: TGTGCCAGCAGCCAAGGACTAGCAGATACGCAGTATTTT. This sequence joins TRBV11-3 and TRBJ2-3; 7 bases line up with TRBD2. The length of the CDR3 is 13 residues. CDR1 and CDR2 from the germline V gene are SGHNT and YENEEA. The trim removed 5 bases at V and 4 bases at J, leaving 3 bases unmatched.

The sample holds many counts of this clonotype. The chain joins TRBV6-2 or TRBV6-3 to TRBJ2-1; weak D call: TRBD2 (5 bases). The CDR3 extends over 15 amino acids. With 2 bases removed from V and 0 bases from J, the gap between germline ends came to 8 bases. Germline V CDR1 and CDR2: MNHEY, SVGEGT. CDR3 bases: TGTGCCAGCAGTTACATGGGGAGCTCCTACAATGAGCAGTTCTTC. It is translated as CASSYMGSSYNEQFF.

This clonotype was detected ten times or more. V is TRBV11-2 and J is TRBJ2-2, with D uncertain. V lost 5 bases and J lost 7, with 11 bases in between. The CDR3 runs 13 residues. Germline assignment: CDR1 SGHAT and CDR2 FQNNGV. The CDR3 nucleotides read TGTGCCAGCAGCCCACCCGAGGTCGGGGAGCTGTTTTTT. Its protein is CASSPPEVGELFF.

This clonotype was detected many times. This rearrangement joins TRBV19 to TRBJ1-1; D gene uncertain. The CDR3 is made up of 12 amino acids. Trimming removed 5 bases from V and 6 bases from J, with 10 bases in between. Per the germline V gene, CDR1 is LNHDA and CDR2 is SQIVND (reference sequence). This CDR3 reads CASSPHGAEAFF. In DNA, the CDR3 is TGTGCCAGTAGTCCCCATGGAGCTGAAGCTTTCTTT.

This clonotype appeared many times. As DNA, the CDR3 is TGTGCCAGTAGTATTTGGGGGTCGGGGAACACTGAAGCTTTCTTT. Encoded protein: CASSIWGSGNTEAFF. The chain has TRBV19 and TRBJ1-1, with D possibly being TRBD1 (5 bases). This CDR3 is built from 15 residues. The germline gives CDR1 LNHDA, CDR2 SQIVND (reference sequence). The ends were cut back, 3 bases at V and 1 base at J, with 12 bases in the middle.

There are many counts of this clonotype. The chain uses TRBV6-2 or TRBV6-3 and TRBJ2-3, with no clear D. Trimming took 6 bases from V and 1 from J, leaving 11 bases between them. Germline V gene sequence: CDR1 MNHEY, CDR2 SVGEGT. CDR3 length: 14 residues. The CDR3 nucleotides are TGTGCCAGCAGCCTCAGCCTCCGCACAGATACGCAGTATTTT. It codes for CASSLSLRTDTQYF.

The rearrangement joins TRBV9 to TRBJ1-1; TRBD1 is a possible D gene (5 bases). V dropped 4 bases and J dropped 4 bases, with 11 bases sitting between them. There are 13 residues in the CDR3. Germline V lookup: CDR1 SGDLS, CDR2 YYNGEE. CDR3 DNA sequence: TGTGCCAGCAGCACCGGGGGGGGCACTGAAGCTTTCTTT. Its protein is CASSTGGGTEAFF.

This clonotype occurred once. The CDR3: CASSRDPRTEQFF. CDR3 DNA: TGTGCCAGCAGCCGGGACCCTAGAACTGAGCAGTTCTTC. V is TRBV12-3 or TRBV12-4 and J is TRBJ2-1; D possibly uses TRBD1 or TRBD2 (5 bases each). The CDR3 sequence is 13 residues long. V was pared by 6 bases and J by 9 bases, with 15 bases between.

A word on this clonotype: A read error is possible here, since a much larger clone lies one base away. The V and J genes are TRBV2 and TRBJ1-1; possibly TRBD1 for D (5 bases). CDR3 length: 14 residues. CDR1 and CDR2 from the germline V gene are SNHLY and FYNNEI. CDR3 region: CASTPGDITGEALF. CDR3 coding DNA: TGTGCCAGCACCCCAGGAGACATAACAGGTGAAGCTCTCTTT.

This clonotype has a count of ten or more. J is TRBJ1-1 and V is TRBV5-4; D ambiguous. Germline V gene sequence: CDR1 SGHNT, CDR2 YYREEE (reference sequence). V lost 0 bases to trimming and J lost 1 base, with 10 bases between them. CDR3 length: 15 residues. CDR3 coding DNA: TGTGCCAGCAGCTTGGCTAATTACCCGAACACTGAAGCTTTCTTT. This codes for CASSLANYPNTEAFF.

This clonotype was seen at least ten times. The chain is built from TRBV7-9 and TRBJ2-7; a weak D match, TRBD1 (5 bases). The CDR3 contains 14 residues. Germline V gene lookup returns CDR1 SEHNR and CDR2 FQNEAQ (reference sequence). Trimming left V 1 base short and J 5 bases short, with 12 bases between. CDR3 nucleotides: TGTGCCAGCAGCTTAGGTCCAGGGTTCCACGAGCAGTACTTC. This encodes CASSLGPGFHEQYF.

Many counts were recorded for this clonotype. V gene TRBV13 combines with J gene TRBJ2-7; 8 nucleotides line up with TRBD1. With V trimmed by 0 bases and J by 3 bases, 4 bases remained unmatched. Germline V lookup: CDR1 PRHDT, CDR2 FYEKMQ (reference sequence). This CDR3 comprises 15 residues. The CDR3 here is CASSLGQGAFYEQYF. The CDR3, as DNA: TGTGCCAGCAGCTTAGGCCAGGGGGCGTTCTACGAGCAGTACTTC. Using reference TRBV13 and TRBJ2-7 for the parts outside the CDR3, the full variable domain is AAGVIQSPRHLIKEKRETATLKCYPIPRHDTVYWYQQGPGQDPQFLISFYEKMQSDKGSIPDRFSAQQFSDYHSELNMSSLELGDSALYFCASSLGQGAFYEQYFGPGTRLTVT.

The table lists this clonotype with many counts. The rearrangement links TRBV6-5 to TRBJ1-1; D is perhaps TRBD1 (5 bases). The CDR3 covers 14 residues. The germline CDR1 and CDR2 sequences are MNHEY and SVGAGI. Deletions cut 5 bases from V and 0 bases from J, with 10 bases between. As DNA, the CDR3 is TGTGCCAGCAGTAAGGGGAGATTGAACACTGAAGCTTTCTTT. Amino acids: CASSKGRLNTEAFF.

This clonotype was seen a handful of times. A much larger clone differs by one base, so this may be a read error. The rearrangement joins TRBV14 to TRBJ1-1; 8 bases fit TRBD1. Looked up from germline, CDR1 is SGHDN and CDR2 is FVKESK. CDR3 length: 16 residues. The CDR3 region has the DNA TGTGCCAGCAGCCAAGATGAGGCAGGGGGCATGGGTGAAGCTCTCTTT. Its protein product is CASSQDEAGGMGEALF. Together with reference TRBV14 and TRBJ1-1, the CDR3 gives the full variable domain: EAGVTQFPSHSVIEKGQTVTLRCDPISGHDNLYWYRRVMGKEIKFLLHFVKESKQDESGMPNNRFLAERTGGTYSTLKVQPAELEDSGVYFCASSQDEAGGMGEALFGQGTRLTVV.

To note about this clonotype: With a much larger clone just one base away, this may be a read error. CDR3 residues: CCVEDLRNRASSGNTIYF. The CDR3 region has the DNA TGCTGCGTTGAAGATCTTCGGAACAGGGCGAGCTCTGGAAACACCATATATTTT. The chain recombines TRBV29-1 with TRBJ1-3, with D possibly being TRBD1 (6 bases). Germline CDR1 is SQVTM and CDR2 is ANQGSEA. The CDR3 totals 18 residues.

This sequence joins TRBV7-6 and TRBJ2-6; 9 bases line up with TRBD1. With V trimmed by 5 bases and J by 1 base, 6 bases remained unmatched. This CDR3 spans 17 amino acids. Germline V gene data show CDR1 as SGHVS and CDR2 as FNYEAQ. This CDR3 is CASSHRDRVSGANVLTF. CDR3 DNA sequence: TGTGCCAGCAGCCACCGGGACAGGGTTTCTGGGGCCAACGTCCTGACTTTC.

This clonotype was seen at least ten times. The CDR3 sequence is CAISVEDRVWDEQFF. The CDR3 DNA is TGTGCCATCAGTGTAGAGGACAGGGTTTGGGATGAGCAGTTCTTC. This chain connects TRBV10-3 to TRBJ2-1, with TRBD1 matching over 8 bases. The CDR3 loop spans 15 amino acids. Per the germline V gene, CDR1 is ENHRY and CDR2 is SYGVKD. Unmatched junction bases numbered 10, after V lost 4 bases and J lost 8 bases.

In this sample, this clonotype turned up many times. The gene calls are TRBV20-1 and TRBJ2-3; the D gene is possibly TRBD2 (5 bases). V lost 0 bases to trimming and J lost 1 base, with 5 bases between them. The CDR3 length is 13 residues. Germline CDR1 DFQATT, CDR2 SNEGSKA (reference sequence). CDR3 coding DNA: TGCAGTGCTAGAGAGAGGGGCACAGATACGCAGTATTTT. Its protein product is CSARERGTDTQYF.

A word on this clonotype: This may be a read error, as it is one base from a much larger clone. The chain is built from TRBV19 and TRBJ2-2; 12 bases align to TRBD1. Germline CDR1 and CDR2: LNHDA and SQIVND (reference sequence). The CDR3 spans 15 residues. The CDR3 DNA reads as TGTGCCAGTAGTCCTCGGGACAGGGGGCCAGGGGAGCGGTTTTTT. Its translation is CASSPRDRGPGERFF.